This T cell receptor beta chain came from a study of T cell responses to AZD1222 COVID-19 vaccine. The CDR3 loop spans 14 amino acids. V lost 2 bases, J lost 1 base, and 9 bases lay in between. Germline lookup yields CDR1 SGHNT and CDR2 YYREEE (reference sequence). Clones were sequenced by immunoSEQ multiplex PCR, and TCRdb holds only the in-frame ones, with some missing. The data contain roughly 120,000 clones, around 87% of them seen just once; the ten biggest clones take up under 3%. The rearrangement uses TRBV5-4 and TRBJ2-5; the D gene is possibly TRBD1 (6 bases). The TCR comes from an adult who received the AZD1222 COVID-19 vaccine. This sample comprised peripheral blood, obtained 28 days after the second AZD1222 dose. The CDR3 DNA sequence: TGTGCCAGCAGCTTCCAGGGGACCCAAGAGACCCAGTACTTC. As protein: CASSFQGTQETQYF.